This passage covers 14 T cell receptor beta chains from one sample sequenced in a study of T cells in localized non-small cell lung cancer. The assay was immunoSEQ multiplex PCR, and TCRdb's table has in-frame clones only and misses some. The sample includes roughly 35,000 clones, under 95% seen only once; the top ten take about 12%. The sequences come from peripheral blood mononuclear cells, collected before any cancer treatment. These receptors all stem from a female donor older than 55 with stage II lung adenocarcinoma.

This chain joins TRBV28 and TRBJ2-1, with D hard to call. V was cut by 7 bases and J by 7 bases, with 8 bases left in between. Germline CDR1 MDHEN, CDR2 SYDVKM. The CDR3 covers 11 residues. The CDR3: CASKGSNEQFF. DNA for the CDR3: TGTGCCAGCAAAGGTAGTAATGAGCAGTTCTTC.

The chain's CDR3 is CASSESPGAGSANTEAFF. The CDR3 DNA sequence: TGTGCCAGCAGTGAATCCCCAGGGGCTGGGTCGGCGAACACTGAAGCTTTCTTT. V and J are TRBV25-1 and TRBJ1-1, with a tentative D call TRBD1 (6 bases). The CDR3 is 18 residues long. Germline CDR1 and CDR2: MGHDK and SYGVNS. Trimming left V 1 base short and J 1 base short, with 19 bases between.

V is TRBV19 and J is TRBJ2-4; D might be TRBD2 (5 bases). This CDR3 has 18 residues. Germline lookup yields CDR1 LNHDA and CDR2 SQIVND (reference sequence). The V gene lost 5 bases and the J gene lost 3 bases, with 23 bases spanning the gap. The CDR3 DNA reads TGTGCCAGTAGTTTCTCCCCCGGTAGCGACAAAGTCAAAAACATTCAGTACTTC. Translated: CASSFSPGSDKVKNIQYF. The variable domain in full, completed from reference TRBV19 and TRBJ2-4, reads DGGITQSPKYLFRKEGQNVTLSCEQNLNHDAMYWYRQDPGQGLRLIYYSQIVNDFQKGDIAEGYSVSREKKESFPLTVTSAQKNPTAFYLCASSFSPGSDKVKNIQYFGAGTRLSVL.

The rearrangement links TRBV27 to TRBJ2-3; D unresolved. The CDR3 has 14 residues. CDR1 MNHEY and CDR2 SMNVEV come from the germline V gene (reference sequence). V was shortened by 3 bases and J by 5 bases, with 12 bases between the two germline ends. Here the CDR3 reads CASSFGRSKDTQYF. In DNA form, the CDR3 reads TGTGCCAGCAGTTTTGGCAGGTCGAAAGATACGCAGTATTTT.

J is TRBJ2-2 and V is TRBV6-4; the match to TRBD2 covers 12 bases. The CDR3 totals 15 residues. Trimming at V came to 6 bases and at J to 1 base, leaving 0 bases not matched to a gene. The V gene's germline CDR1 is MRHNA and CDR2 SNTAGT. This chain's CDR3 is CASRGLAGNTGELFF. CDR3 DNA sequence: TGTGCCAGCAGGGGACTAGCGGGGAACACCGGGGAGCTGTTTTTT.

The chain combines TRBV2 with TRBJ2-1, with TRBD2 matching over 11 bases. The germline V gene has CDR1 SNHLY and CDR2 FYNNEI. V shed 6 bases and J 4 bases; nucleotides not matched to a gene: 2. This CDR3 is built from 14 residues. This CDR3 reads CASSRTSGYNEQFF. As DNA, the CDR3 is TGTGCCAGCAGCCGGACTAGCGGGTACAATGAGCAGTTCTTC.

The chain couples TRBV7-7 to TRBJ1-1, with D perhaps TRBD1 (5 bases). The V end was cut by 2 bases, the J end by 0 bases, with 10 bases between. The CDR3 runs 15 residues. Germline loops: CDR1 SSHAT, CDR2 FNYEAQ (reference sequence). The CDR3 loop is CASSLYGAMNTEAFF. The CDR3 nucleotides read TGTGCCAGCAGCTTATACGGGGCTATGAACACTGAAGCTTTCTTT. The full variable domain, its missing parts supplied by reference TRBV7-7 and TRBJ1-1, is GAGVSQSPRYKVTKRGQDVTLRCDPISSHATLYWYQQALGQGPEFLTYFNYEAQPDKSGLPSDRFSAERPEGSISTLTIQRTEQRDSAMYRCASSLYGAMNTEAFFGQGTRLTVV.

The rearrangement uses TRBV6-4 and TRBJ2-1; maybe TRBD1 (6 bases). Germline V gene lookup returns CDR1 MRHNA and CDR2 SNTAGT. The CDR3 is 16 amino acids. Trimming shortened V by 4 bases and J by 2 bases, and 15 bases separated the two germline ends. The CDR3 sequence is CASSVLAGVTYNEQFF. For the CDR3, the DNA is TGTGCCAGCAGTGTTCTAGCAGGGGTGACCTACAATGAGCAGTTCTTC.

The CDR3 nucleotides read TGCGCCAGCAGCCGTGGATTTCGGGAGACCCAGTACTTC. It yields the protein CASSRGFRETQYF. This chain links TRBV4-3 with TRBJ2-5; D unresolved. This CDR3 has 13 amino acids. The germline gives CDR1 LGHNA, CDR2 YSLEER. Trimming took 4 bases from V and 5 from J, leaving 11 bases between them.

The chain recombines TRBV18 with TRBJ1-2; 9 nucleotides match TRBD1. The CDR3 length is 15 residues. The V gene's germline CDR1 is KGHSH and CDR2 LQKENI. V lost 0 bases, J lost 4 bases, and 3 bases stayed unmatched. The CDR3 DNA reads TGTGCCAGCTCACCACCGCGGACAGGGGTCTATGGCTACACCTTC. It encodes CASSPPRTGVYGYTF.

The chain employs TRBV2 and TRBJ2-7; D perhaps matches TRBD1 (8 bases). The germline V and J ends were trimmed by 7 bases and 7 bases, with 20 bases remaining between them. The CDR3 sequence is 14 residues long. Per the germline V gene, CDR1 is SNHLY and CDR2 is FYNNEI. Here the CDR3 DNA reads TGTGCCAGCACCCAGCGGGACAGGCTGGGTGAGCAGTACTTC. Translated: CASTQRDRLGEQYF.

This chain joins TRBV9 and TRBJ2-7, with 7 positions matching TRBD1. CDR3 length: 15 residues. Per germline, CDR1 SGDLS and CDR2 YYNGEE. V trimming: 3 bases; J trimming: 3 bases; junction bases outside the gene matches: 9. The DNA for the CDR3 is TGTGCCAGCAGCGCCCGGACAGGTTTGGTCTACGAGCAGTACTTC. Its translation is CASSARTGLVYEQYF. Drawing the rest from reference TRBV9 and TRBJ2-7, the complete variable domain is DSGVTQTPKHLITATGQRVTLRCSPRSGDLSVYWYQQSLDQGLQFLIQYYNGEERAKGNILERFSAQQFPDLHSELNLSSLELGDSALYFCASSARTGLVYEQYFGPGTRLTVT.

The chain has TRBV4-3 and TRBJ2-1, with TRBD2 as a possible D gene (6 bases). The CDR3 has 15 residues. Germline V gene sequence: CDR1 LGHNA, CDR2 YSLEER. Trimming removed 1 base from V and 6 bases from J, with 13 bases in between. The CDR3 spells CASSQGLDGANEQFF. As DNA, the CDR3 is TGCGCCAGCAGCCAAGGACTAGACGGCGCCAATGAGCAGTTCTTC.

This sequence joins TRBV11-2 and TRBJ1-2; the match to TRBD1 covers 7 bases. The CDR3 has 14 residues. Germline lookup yields CDR1 SGHAT and CDR2 FQNNGV. J gave up 0 bases and V 3 bases, and 1 base lay outside the gene matches. Written as DNA, the CDR3 is TGTGCCAGCAGCTTCGGGACAGCTAACTATGGCTACACCTTC. It is translated as CASSFGTANYGYTF.